This T cell receptor (beta chain) emerged from a study of post-analysis software for immune sequencing data. For the study at large: Multiple sclerosis in the patients followed relapsing-remitting, secondary progressive and progressive-relapsing courses.

In the case of this clonotype: Its matching antigen is unknown.

This CDR3 region has 15 residues. Incorporated into the TCR beta cDNA libraries were unique molecular identifiers, which served to reduce PCR and sequencing biases. TCRdb independently ran MiXCR on the PCR reads; one entry per CDR3 protein. The sample holds 160,000 or so distinct CDR3 sequences, about 37% seen once. Regarding the study as a whole: Five or six TRBV segments were more frequent in patients than controls; TRBV5-6, TRBV5-1 and TRBV20-1 belonged to this group. With F measure, samples from one preparation batch clustered together strongly.

The sequence was collected from a girl between 5 and 17 years old with multiple sclerosis. The chain links TRBV12-3 or TRBV12-4 to TRBJ2-5, with a tentative D call TRBD1 (5 bases). The DNA end is more similar to TRBJ2-7, so the J call may be wrong. The sequenced sample was blood, obtained after autologous hematopoietic stem cell transplantation. CDR3 nucleotide sequence: TGTGCCAGCAGTTTACCTAGGGGCACGGGCGGCGAGCAGTACTTC. It specifies CASSLPRGTGGEQYF.